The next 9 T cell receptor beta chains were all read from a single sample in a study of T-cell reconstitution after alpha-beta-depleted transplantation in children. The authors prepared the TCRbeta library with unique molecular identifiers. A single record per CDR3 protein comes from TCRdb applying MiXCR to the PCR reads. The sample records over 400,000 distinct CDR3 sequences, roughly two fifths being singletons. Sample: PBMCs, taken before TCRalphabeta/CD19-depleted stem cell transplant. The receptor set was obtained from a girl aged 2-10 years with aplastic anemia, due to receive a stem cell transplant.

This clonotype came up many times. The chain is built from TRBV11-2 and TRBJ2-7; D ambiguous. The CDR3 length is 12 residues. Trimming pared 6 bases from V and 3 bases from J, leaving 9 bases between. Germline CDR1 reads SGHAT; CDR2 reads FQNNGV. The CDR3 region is CASSFSGYEQYF. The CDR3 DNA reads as TGTGCCAGCAGTTTCTCTGGCTACGAGCAGTACTTC.

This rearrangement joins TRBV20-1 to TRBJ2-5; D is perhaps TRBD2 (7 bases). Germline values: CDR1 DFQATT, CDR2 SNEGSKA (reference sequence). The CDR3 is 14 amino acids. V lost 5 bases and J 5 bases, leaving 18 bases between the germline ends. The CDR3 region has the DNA TGCAGTGCTCGGGGAGGGGGGGTCACGGAGACCCAGTACTTC. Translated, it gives CSARGGGVTETQYF.

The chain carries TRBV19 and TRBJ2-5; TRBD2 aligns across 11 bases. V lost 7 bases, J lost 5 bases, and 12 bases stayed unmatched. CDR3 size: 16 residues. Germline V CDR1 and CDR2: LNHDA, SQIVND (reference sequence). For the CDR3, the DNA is TGTGCCAGTACTGGGACAGGGAGGACTAGCGGGGAGACCCAGTACTTC. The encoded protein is CASTGTGRTSGETQYF.

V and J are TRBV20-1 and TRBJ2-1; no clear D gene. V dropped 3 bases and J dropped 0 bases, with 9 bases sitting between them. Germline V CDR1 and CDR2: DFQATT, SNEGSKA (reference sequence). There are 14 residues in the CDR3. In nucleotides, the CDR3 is TGCAGTGCTAGTGACCTAAGCTCCTACAATGAGCAGTTCTTC. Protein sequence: CSASDLSSYNEQFF.

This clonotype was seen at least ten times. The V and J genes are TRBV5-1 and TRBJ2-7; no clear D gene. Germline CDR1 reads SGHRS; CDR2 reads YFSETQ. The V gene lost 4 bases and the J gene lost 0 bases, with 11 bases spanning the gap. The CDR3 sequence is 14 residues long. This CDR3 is CASSRTASSYEQYF. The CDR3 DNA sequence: TGCGCCAGCAGCAGAACAGCGAGCTCCTACGAGCAGTACTTC.

The CDR3 reads CSFPSGLNEQFF. The CDR3 nucleotides are TGCAGCTTCCCTAGCGGTTTAAATGAGCAGTTCTTC. V gene TRBV29-1 combines with J gene TRBJ2-1; 7 bases are shared with TRBD2. This CDR3 comprises 12 residues. V lost 8 bases to trimming and J lost 7 bases; unmatched junction nucleotides: 8. The germline gives CDR1 SQVTM, CDR2 ANQGSEA.

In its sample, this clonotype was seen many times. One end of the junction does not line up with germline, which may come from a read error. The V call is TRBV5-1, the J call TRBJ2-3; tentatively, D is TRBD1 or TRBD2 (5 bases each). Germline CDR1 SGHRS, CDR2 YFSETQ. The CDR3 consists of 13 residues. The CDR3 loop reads CASSFPGTDTQYF. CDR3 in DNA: TGTGCCAGCAGTTTCCCGGGGACGGATACGCAGTATTTT. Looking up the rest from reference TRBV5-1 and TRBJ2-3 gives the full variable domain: KAGVTQTPRYLIKTRGQQVTLSCSPISGHRSVSWYQQTPGQGLQFLFEYFSETQRNKGNFPGRFSGRQFSNSRSEMNVSTLELGDSALYLCASSFPGTDTQYFGPGTRLTVL.

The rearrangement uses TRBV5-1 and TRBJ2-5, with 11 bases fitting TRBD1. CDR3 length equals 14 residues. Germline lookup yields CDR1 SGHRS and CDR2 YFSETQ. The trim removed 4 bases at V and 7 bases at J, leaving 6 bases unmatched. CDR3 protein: CASSTTGTGGTQYF. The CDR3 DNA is TGCGCCAGCAGCACAACCGGGACAGGGGGGACCCAGTACTTC.

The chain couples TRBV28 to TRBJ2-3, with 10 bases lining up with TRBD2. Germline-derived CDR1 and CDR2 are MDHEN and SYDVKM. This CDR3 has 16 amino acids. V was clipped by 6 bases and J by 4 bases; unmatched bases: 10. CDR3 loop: CASSPQRGGPPDTQYF. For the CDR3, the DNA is TGTGCCAGCAGCCCTCAGCGGGGGGGCCCCCCAGATACGCAGTATTTT.